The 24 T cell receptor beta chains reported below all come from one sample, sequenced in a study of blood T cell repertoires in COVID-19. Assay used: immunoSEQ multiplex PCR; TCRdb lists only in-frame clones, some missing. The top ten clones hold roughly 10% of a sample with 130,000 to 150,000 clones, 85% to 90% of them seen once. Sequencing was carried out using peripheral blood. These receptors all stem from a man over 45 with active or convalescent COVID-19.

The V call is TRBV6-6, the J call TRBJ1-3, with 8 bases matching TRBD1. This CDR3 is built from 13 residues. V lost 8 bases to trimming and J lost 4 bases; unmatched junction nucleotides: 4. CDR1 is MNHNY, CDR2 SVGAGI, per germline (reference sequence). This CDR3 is CASGQGGGNTIYF. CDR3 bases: TGTGCCAGCGGACAGGGAGGGGGAAACACCATATATTTT.

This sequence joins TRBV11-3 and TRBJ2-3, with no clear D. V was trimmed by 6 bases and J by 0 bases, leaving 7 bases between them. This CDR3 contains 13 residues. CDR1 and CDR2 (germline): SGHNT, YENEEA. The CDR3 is CASSGVSTDTQYF. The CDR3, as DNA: TGTGCCAGCAGTGGAGTTAGCACAGATACGCAGTATTTT.

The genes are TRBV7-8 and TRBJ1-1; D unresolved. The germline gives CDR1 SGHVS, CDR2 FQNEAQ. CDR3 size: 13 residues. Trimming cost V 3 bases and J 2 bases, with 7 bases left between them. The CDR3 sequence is CASSLSRNTEAFF. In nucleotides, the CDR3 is TGTGCCAGCAGCTTGTCGAGAAACACTGAAGCTTTCTTT.

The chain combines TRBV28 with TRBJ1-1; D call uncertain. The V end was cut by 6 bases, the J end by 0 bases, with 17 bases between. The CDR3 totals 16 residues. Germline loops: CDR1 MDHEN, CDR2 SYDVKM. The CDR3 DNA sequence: TGTGCCAGCAGGGTTGTTCGGTTCGCCATGAACACTGAAGCTTTCTTT. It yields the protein CASRVVRFAMNTEAFF.

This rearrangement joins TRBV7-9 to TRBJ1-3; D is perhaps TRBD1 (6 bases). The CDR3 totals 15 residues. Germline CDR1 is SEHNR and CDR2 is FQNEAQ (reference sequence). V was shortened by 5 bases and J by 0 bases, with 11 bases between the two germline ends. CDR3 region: CASSPTGSSGNTIYF. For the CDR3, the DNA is TGTGCCAGCAGCCCTACAGGGAGCTCTGGAAACACCATATATTTT.

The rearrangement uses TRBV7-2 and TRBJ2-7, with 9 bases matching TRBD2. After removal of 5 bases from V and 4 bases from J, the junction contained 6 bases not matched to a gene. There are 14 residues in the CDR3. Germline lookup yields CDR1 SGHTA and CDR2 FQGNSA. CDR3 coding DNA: TGTGCCAGCAGCATCACTAGCGGGTTGTACGAGCAGTACTTC. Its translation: CASSITSGLYEQYF.

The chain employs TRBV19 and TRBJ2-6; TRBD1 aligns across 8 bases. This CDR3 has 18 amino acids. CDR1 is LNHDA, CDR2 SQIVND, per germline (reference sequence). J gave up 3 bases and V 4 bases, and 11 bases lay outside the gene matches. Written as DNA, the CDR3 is TGTGCCAGTAGTACCCGGGACAGGCCAGCGGATGGGGCCAACGTCCTGACTTTC. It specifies CASSTRDRPADGANVLTF. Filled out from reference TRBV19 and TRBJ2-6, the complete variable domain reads DGGITQSPKYLFRKEGQNVTLSCEQNLNHDAMYWYRQDPGQGLRLIYYSQIVNDFQKGDIAEGYSVSREKKESFPLTVTSAQKNPTAFYLCASSTRDRPADGANVLTFGAGSRLTVL.

The chain's CDR3 is CASSSGQGVQETQYF. In DNA, the CDR3 is TGTGCCAGCAGCTCCGGACAGGGGGTACAAGAGACCCAGTACTTC. The chain links TRBV6-5 to TRBJ2-5, with TRBD1 matching over 10 bases. Germline assignment: CDR1 MNHEY and CDR2 SVGAGI. Unmatched junction bases numbered 6, after V lost 6 bases and J lost 2 bases. CDR3 length: 15 amino acids.

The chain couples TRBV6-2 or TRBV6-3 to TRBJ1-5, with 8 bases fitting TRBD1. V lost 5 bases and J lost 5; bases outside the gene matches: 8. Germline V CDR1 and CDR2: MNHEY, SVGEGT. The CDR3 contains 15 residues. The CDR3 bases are TGTGCCAGCAGTGCAACAGGGGGTGGGCATCAGCCCCAGCATTTT. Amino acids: CASSATGGGHQPQHF.

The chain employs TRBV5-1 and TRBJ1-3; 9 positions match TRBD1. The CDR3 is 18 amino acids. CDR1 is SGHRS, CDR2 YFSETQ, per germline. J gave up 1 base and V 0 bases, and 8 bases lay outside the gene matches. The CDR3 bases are TGCGCCAGCAGCTTGGTGGGACAGGGATGGGGTTCTGGAAACACCATATATTTT. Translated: CASSLVGQGWGSGNTIYF.

Here the CDR3 DNA reads TGTGCCAGCAGCCGGAAACAGGGGGTCGCCTACGAGCAGTACTTC. Encoded protein: CASSRKQGVAYEQYF. This chain joins TRBV27 and TRBJ2-7; 8 nucleotides match TRBD1. CDR3 length: 15 amino acids. V shed 6 bases, J shed 2 bases, and the junction held 9 bases outside the gene matches. Per the germline V gene, CDR1 is MNHEY and CDR2 is SMNVEV (reference sequence).

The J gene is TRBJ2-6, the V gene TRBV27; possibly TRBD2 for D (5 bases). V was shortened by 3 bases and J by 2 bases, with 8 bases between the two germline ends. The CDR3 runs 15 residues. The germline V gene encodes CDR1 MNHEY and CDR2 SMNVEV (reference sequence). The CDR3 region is CASSLRAPGANVLTF. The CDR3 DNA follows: TGTGCCAGCAGTTTGAGGGCTCCTGGGGCCAACGTCCTGACTTTC.

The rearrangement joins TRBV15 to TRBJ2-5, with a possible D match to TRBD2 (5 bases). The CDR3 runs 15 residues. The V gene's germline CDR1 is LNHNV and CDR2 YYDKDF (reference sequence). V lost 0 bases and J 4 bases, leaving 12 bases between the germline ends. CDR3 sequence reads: CATSRDPSTGETQYF. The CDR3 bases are TGTGCCACCAGCAGAGATCCTAGCACCGGAGAGACCCAGTACTTC.

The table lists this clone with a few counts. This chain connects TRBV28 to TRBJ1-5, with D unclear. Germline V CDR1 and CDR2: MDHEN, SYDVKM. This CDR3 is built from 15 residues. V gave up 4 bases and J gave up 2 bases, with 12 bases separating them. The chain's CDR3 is CASSSYVSGNQPQHF. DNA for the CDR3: TGTGCCAGCAGTTCGTATGTGAGTGGCAATCAGCCCCAGCATTTT.

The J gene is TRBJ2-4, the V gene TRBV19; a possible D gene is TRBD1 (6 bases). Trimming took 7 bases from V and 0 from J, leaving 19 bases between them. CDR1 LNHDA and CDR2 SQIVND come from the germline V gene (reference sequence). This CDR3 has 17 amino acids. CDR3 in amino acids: CASKQTGIHLAKNIQYF. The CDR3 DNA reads TGTGCCAGTAAACAAACAGGGATCCACCTAGCCAAAAACATTCAGTACTTC.

CDR3 bases: TGTGCCAGCTCACCTACGAAGACTAGCGGCCTTTCCTACGAGCAGTACTTC. This sequence encodes CASSPTKTSGLSYEQYF. The chain recombines TRBV18 with TRBJ2-7; 9 bases align to TRBD2. Looked up from germline, CDR1 is KGHSH and CDR2 is LQKENI. J gave up 1 base and V 3 bases, and 10 bases lay outside the gene matches. The CDR3 consists of 17 residues.

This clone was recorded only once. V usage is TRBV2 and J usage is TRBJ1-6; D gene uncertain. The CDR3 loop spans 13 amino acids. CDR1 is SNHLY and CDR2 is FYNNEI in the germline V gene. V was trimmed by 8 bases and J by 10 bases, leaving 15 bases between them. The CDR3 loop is CASLTVGRSPLHF. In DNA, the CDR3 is TGTGCCAGCTTAACCGTGGGGAGGTCACCCCTCCACTTT.

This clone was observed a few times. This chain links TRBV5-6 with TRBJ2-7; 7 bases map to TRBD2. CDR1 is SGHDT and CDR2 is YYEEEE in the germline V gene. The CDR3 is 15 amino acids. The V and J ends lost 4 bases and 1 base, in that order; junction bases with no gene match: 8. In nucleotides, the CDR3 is TGTGCCAGCAGCCGTCCGAGCGGGACTTCCTACGAGCAGTACTTC. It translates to CASSRPSGTSYEQYF. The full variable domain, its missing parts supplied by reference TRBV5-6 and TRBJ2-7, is DAGVTQSPTHLIKTRGQQVTLRCSPKSGHDTVSWYQQALGQGPQFIFQYYEEEERQRGNFPDRFSGHQFPNYSSELNVNALLLGDSALYLCASSRPSGTSYEQYFGPGTRLTVT.

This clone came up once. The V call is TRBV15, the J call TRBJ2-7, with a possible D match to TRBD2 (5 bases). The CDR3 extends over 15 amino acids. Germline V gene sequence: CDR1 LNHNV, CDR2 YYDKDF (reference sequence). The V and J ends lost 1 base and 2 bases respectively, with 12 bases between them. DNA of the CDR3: TGTGCCACCAGCAGAGGGGCAGCGGCTGCCTACGAGCAGTACTTC. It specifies CATSRGAAAAYEQYF.

CDR3: CASSSGQAQETQYF. The CDR3 DNA is TGCGCCAGCAGCTCGGGACAGGCCCAAGAGACCCAGTACTTC. The chain joins TRBV5-1 to TRBJ2-5, with 8 bases that match TRBD1. This CDR3 has 14 amino acids. V gave up 3 bases and J gave up 1 base; unmatched junction bases: 2. The germline V gene encodes CDR1 SGHRS and CDR2 YFSETQ.

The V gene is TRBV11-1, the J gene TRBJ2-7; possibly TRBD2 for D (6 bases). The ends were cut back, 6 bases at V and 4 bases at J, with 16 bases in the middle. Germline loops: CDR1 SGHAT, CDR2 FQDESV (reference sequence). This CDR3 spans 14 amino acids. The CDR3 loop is CASRDRGALYEQYF. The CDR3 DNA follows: TGTGCCAGCAGGGATCGCGGGGCTCTTTACGAGCAGTACTTC.

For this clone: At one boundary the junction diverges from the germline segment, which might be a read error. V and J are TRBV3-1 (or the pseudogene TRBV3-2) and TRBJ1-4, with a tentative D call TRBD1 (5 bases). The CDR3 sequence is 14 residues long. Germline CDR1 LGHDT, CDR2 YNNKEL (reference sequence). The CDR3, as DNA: TGTGCCAGCAGCCAAGTTGGGACTAGTGAAAAACTGTTTTTT. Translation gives CASSQVGTSEKLFF.

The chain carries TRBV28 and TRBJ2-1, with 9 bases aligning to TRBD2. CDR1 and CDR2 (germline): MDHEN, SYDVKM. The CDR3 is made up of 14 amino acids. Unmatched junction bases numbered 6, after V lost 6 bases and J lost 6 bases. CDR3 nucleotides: TGTGCCAGCAGCTCGGGACTAGCCCTCAATGAGCAGTTCTTC. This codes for CASSSGLALNEQFF. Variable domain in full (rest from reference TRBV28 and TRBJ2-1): DVKVTQSSRYLVKRTGEKVFLECVQDMDHENMFWYRQDPGLGLRLIYFSYDVKMKEKGDIPEGYSVSREKKERFSLILESASTNQTSMYLCASSSGLALNEQFFGPGTRLTVL.

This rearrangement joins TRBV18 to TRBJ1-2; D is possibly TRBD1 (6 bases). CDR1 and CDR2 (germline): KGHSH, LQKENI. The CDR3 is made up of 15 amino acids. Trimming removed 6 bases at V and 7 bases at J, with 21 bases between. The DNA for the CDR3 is TGTGCCAGCTCCCGTCAGACAGGCGTTACAGGTGGCTACACCTTC. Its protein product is CASSRQTGVTGGYTF.